This TCR beta chain was recovered during a study of identical twins. The study, taken as a whole, reports: Carriage of fewer insertions was seen in abundant cord blood beta clonotypes, whereas memory repertoires showed none.

Trimming removed 9 bases from V and 0 bases from J; junction bases left unmatched: 10. CDR3 length: 17 residues. Germline lookup yields CDR1 LNHNV and CDR2 YYDKDF (reference sequence). This clonotype appeared a few times. Its antigen is unidentified. One entry per CDR3 protein, called by TCRdb with MiXCR from the 5' RACE reads. The sample comprises some 730,000 distinct CDR3 sequences, over 15% of which are singletons, and 13% rests with the top ten. This sample also appeared in a second study, on T cells expressing NK-cell markers. That paper states: CD3+CD56+NKG2C+, CD3+CD56+NKG2C- and CD3+CD56-NKG2C+ T cells, once sorted, supplied the TCR beta repertoires. The study left the HCMV specificity of expanded NKG2C+ T cell clones unresolved.

The specimen sequenced was PBMCs. This receptor was taken from a woman between 18 and 29 years old in good health. The chain combines TRBV15 with TRBJ2-5, with 13 bases identical to TRBD2. Here the CDR3 DNA reads TGTGCCACTCGGACTAGCGGGGGCCAGGGGTACCAAGAGACCCAGTACTTC. Residues: CATRTSGGQGYQETQYF.